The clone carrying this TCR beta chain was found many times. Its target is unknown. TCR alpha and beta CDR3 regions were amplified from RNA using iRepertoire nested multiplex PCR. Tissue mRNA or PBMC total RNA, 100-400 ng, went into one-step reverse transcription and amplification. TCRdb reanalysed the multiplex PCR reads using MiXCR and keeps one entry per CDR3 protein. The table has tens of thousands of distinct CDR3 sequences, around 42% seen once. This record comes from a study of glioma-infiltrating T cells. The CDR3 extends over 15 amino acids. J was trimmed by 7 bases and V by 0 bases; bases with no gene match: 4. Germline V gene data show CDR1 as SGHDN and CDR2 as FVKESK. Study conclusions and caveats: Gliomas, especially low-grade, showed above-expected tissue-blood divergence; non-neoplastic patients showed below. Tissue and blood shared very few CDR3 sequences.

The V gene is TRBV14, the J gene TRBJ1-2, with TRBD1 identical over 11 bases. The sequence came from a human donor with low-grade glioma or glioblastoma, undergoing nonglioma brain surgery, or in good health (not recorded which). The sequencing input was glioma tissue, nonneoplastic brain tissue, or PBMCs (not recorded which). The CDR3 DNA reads TGTGCCAGCAGCCAAGAGCGGACAGGGGGCAGTGGCTACACCTTC. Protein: CASSQERTGGSGYTF.